A single sample gave rise to the 27 T cell receptor beta chains below, sequenced in a study of shared clonotypes between healthy human individuals (TCRdb year 2020). The protocol used for the library was the immunoSEQ multiplex PCR assay. TCRdb retrieved this table from immuneACCESS and kept in-frame rearrangements only. Not all clones are present; in checked studies, unresolved V genes account for under half, and no reason is known for the remainder. Across this sample there are roughly 1 million clones, with around 78% seen only once. Clones ranked in the top ten supply about 0.52% of the sample. The sequencing sample was made of memory CD4+ T cells from PBMCs. The cell subset or site label corresponds to: CD45RA-negative fraction. The receptors stem from a man between 18 and 35 years old in good health. Some clones in this sample may be carry-over from other donors' samples.

V gene TRBV11-3 combines with J gene TRBJ2-7, with D unresolved. CDR1 and CDR2 (germline): SGHNT, YENEEA. CDR3 length equals 12 residues. V was cut by 5 bases and J by 2 bases, with 7 bases left in between. CDR3 region: CASSQTPYEQYF. The CDR3 DNA follows: TGTGCCAGCAGCCAGACCCCCTACGAGCAGTACTTC.

The J gene is TRBJ2-5, the V gene TRBV7-9, with 9 bases lining up with TRBD1. Germline CDR1 SEHNR, CDR2 FQNEAQ (reference sequence). The CDR3 contains 16 residues. The trim removed 1 base at V and 4 bases at J, leaving 7 bases unmatched. CDR3 protein: CASSLGPGQGPETQYF. The CDR3 DNA reads as TGTGCCAGCAGCTTAGGGCCGGGACAGGGCCCAGAGACCCAGTACTTC.

The rearrangement links TRBV2 to TRBJ1-2, with TRBD1 matching over 8 bases. The CDR3 length is 13 residues. CDR1 is SNHLY and CDR2 is FYNNEI in the germline V gene. The ends lost 7 bases at V and 7 bases at J; junction bases unmatched: 8. The CDR3: CASTGTGGSGYTF. DNA for the CDR3: TGTGCCAGCACCGGGACAGGAGGGAGTGGCTACACCTTC.

This clone was observed a single time. The CDR3 is CSAAPALGQFF. CDR3 nucleotide sequence: TGCAGTGCGGCACCCGCTTTAGGGCAGTTCTTC. The V and J genes are TRBV20-1 and TRBJ2-1; D uncertain. Germline loops: CDR1 DFQATT, CDR2 SNEGSKA (reference sequence). V was cut by 6 bases and J by 12 bases, with 15 bases left in between. CDR3 size: 11 residues.

The rearrangement joins TRBV10-1 to TRBJ2-1; TRBD2 matches 7 bases. The CDR3 length is 15 residues. The J segment lost 0 bases and the V segment lost 6 bases, leaving 5 bases of the junction unmatched. Germline CDR1 WNHNN, CDR2 SYGVQD (reference sequence). CDR3 in DNA: TGCGCCAGCAGCTCAGCGGGGAGCTCCTACAATGAGCAGTTCTTC. It specifies CASSSAGSSYNEQFF.

J is TRBJ2-7 and V is TRBV5-1, with D unresolved. This CDR3 region has 14 residues. V was cut by 3 bases and J by 2 bases, with 12 bases left in between. The germline gives CDR1 SGHRS, CDR2 YFSETQ. The DNA for the CDR3 is TGCGCCAGCAGCTCTATACCCAATGCCTACGAGCAGTACTTC. Its translation: CASSSIPNAYEQYF. The full variable domain, its missing parts supplied by reference TRBV5-1 and TRBJ2-7, is KAGVTQTPRYLIKTRGQQVTLSCSPISGHRSVSWYQQTPGQGLQFLFEYFSETQRNKGNFPGRFSGRQFSNSRSEMNVSTLELGDSALYLCASSSIPNAYEQYFGPGTRLTVT.

The CDR3 spells CASREVGASYNEQFF. The CDR3 DNA follows: TGCGCCAGCCGGGAGGTCGGCGCTTCTTACAATGAGCAGTTCTTC. The J gene is TRBJ2-1, the V gene TRBV5-1, with TRBD2 matching 7 bases. J gave up 4 bases and V 7 bases, and 11 bases lay outside the gene matches. The CDR3 spans 15 residues. In germline, CDR1 is SGHRS, CDR2 YFSETQ.

The CDR3 protein is CASGGIAKNIQYF. The DNA of the CDR3 is TGTGCCAGCGGAGGCATAGCCAAAAACATTCAGTACTTC. The chain couples TRBV27 to TRBJ2-4, with a possible D match to TRBD2 (5 bases). The CDR3 consists of 13 residues. Germline assignment: CDR1 MNHEY and CDR2 SMNVEV (reference sequence). The V and J ends lost 8 bases and 0 bases respectively, with 8 bases between them.

This clone was counted between two and nine times. The chain recombines TRBV5-1 with TRBJ2-7; 9 nucleotides agree with TRBD2. Germline V gene lookup returns CDR1 SGHRS and CDR2 YFSETQ. The CDR3 runs to 18 residues. Trimming removed 1 base from V and 6 bases from J; junction bases left unmatched: 17. The CDR3 spells CASSLISGSNGLRGEQYF. The CDR3 bases are TGCGCCAGCAGCTTGATTAGCGGGAGTAACGGACTTCGGGGCGAGCAGTACTTC.

The V call is TRBV6-5, the J call TRBJ1-2, with 9 bases fitting TRBD1. Per the germline V gene, CDR1 is MNHEY and CDR2 is SVGAGI. V dropped 6 bases and J dropped 4; count of bases not matched to a gene: 6. The CDR3 covers 14 residues. The CDR3 DNA is TGTGCCAGCAGCCAGGGACAGGGCTCCTATGGCTACACCTTC. This encodes CASSQGQGSYGYTF.

The chain combines TRBV28 with TRBJ2-1; 7 bases align to TRBD2. CDR3 length: 13 amino acids. Germline trimming cut 8 bases from V and 9 bases from J; bases unmatched to any gene: 10. The germline gives CDR1 MDHEN, CDR2 SYDVKM. The CDR3 DNA reads as TGTGCCAGCGGTGGACTAGTAAGGGGTGAGCAGTTCTTC. Translating it yields CASGGLVRGEQFF.

The chain is built from TRBV5-8 and TRBJ2-7, with D tentatively TRBD1 (5 bases). Germline assignment: CDR1 SGHTS and CDR2 YDEGEE. The CDR3 is made up of 14 amino acids. Trimming took 1 base from V and 5 from J, leaving 13 bases between them. The CDR3 DNA sequence: TGTGCCAGCAGCTTGCTAGGGGCGCGTGACGAGCAGTACTTC. It codes for CASSLLGARDEQYF.

The genes are TRBV19 and TRBJ2-6, with D uncertain. Trimming pared 7 bases from V and 1 base from J, leaving 5 bases between. CDR3 length equals 13 residues. Germline-derived CDR1 and CDR2 are LNHDA and SQIVND (reference sequence). The CDR3 nucleotides read TGTGCCAGTACACTGTCTGGGGCCAACGTCCTGACTTTC. Its protein is CASTLSGANVLTF.

This clone was found many times. The CDR3 DNA reads TGTGCCAGCAAAGCAGGGGGGCTGAACACTGAAGCTTTCTTT. Translating it yields CASKAGGLNTEAFF. The J gene is TRBJ1-1, the V gene TRBV6-1, with 7 bases identical to TRBD1. The length of the CDR3 is 14 residues. With V trimmed by 7 bases and J by 0 bases, 5 bases remained unmatched. Per the germline V gene, CDR1 is MNHNS and CDR2 is SASEGT.

The V call is TRBV5-1, the J call TRBJ2-3; D is ambiguous. V shed 0 bases and J shed 4 bases, with 9 bases lying between them. The CDR3 is made up of 14 amino acids. Germline V gives CDR1 SGHRS, CDR2 YFSETQ. The DNA of the CDR3 is TGCGCCAGCAGCTTGGCAGTTCACCCAGATACGCAGTATTTT. Amino acid sequence: CASSLAVHPDTQYF.

This clone showed up just a few times. The sample carries other DNA sequences with the same CDR3. This sequence joins TRBV18 and TRBJ2-3; D is uncertain. This CDR3 is built from 11 residues. In germline, CDR1 is KGHSH, CDR2 LQKENI. The germline V and J ends were trimmed by 6 bases and 3 bases, with 4 bases remaining between them. The CDR3 here is CASSRTDTQYF. Here the CDR3 DNA reads TGTGCCAGCTCCCGGACAGATACGCAGTATTTT.

CDR3 DNA: TGTGCCACCAGCAGGGGGGGCGCTCAGGTAGCCCAGCATTTT. This gives the protein CATSRGGAQVAQHF. The chain is built from TRBV15 and TRBJ1-5; D may be TRBD1 (6 bases). Germline assignment: CDR1 LNHNV and CDR2 YYDKDF (reference sequence). The CDR3 loop spans 14 amino acids. V gave up 3 bases and J gave up 11 bases, with 17 bases separating them.

CDR3 DNA: TGTGCCAGCAGTGACCCGGGACAGGGGACAAACACCATATATTTT. Translating gives CASSDPGQGTNTIYF. The chain is built from TRBV25-1 and TRBJ1-3, with TRBD1 matching over 10 bases. Germline V CDR1 and CDR2: MGHDK, SYGVNS. The CDR3 has 15 residues. V lost 3 bases to trimming and J lost 6 bases; unmatched junction nucleotides: 5.

This chain connects TRBV18 to TRBJ1-5, with D hard to call. This CDR3 is built from 15 residues. Trimming left V 3 bases short and J 7 bases short, with 16 bases between. Germline assignment: CDR1 KGHSH and CDR2 LQKENI. The CDR3 protein is CASSPGINNGQPQHF. The CDR3 DNA follows: TGTGCCAGCTCACCTGGCATAAACAATGGGCAGCCCCAGCATTTT.

A word on this clone: A much larger clone is a single base away; this may be a read error. Other DNA sequences within the sample encode an identical CDR3. The chain couples TRBV7-9 to TRBJ1-1, with D unresolved. The CDR3 spans 12 residues. V was pared by 3 bases and J by 0 bases, with 2 bases between. Germline CDR1 SEHNR, CDR2 FQNEAQ (reference sequence). In DNA, the CDR3 is TGTGCCAGCAGCTTGATGAACACTGAAGCTTTCTTT. It specifies CASSLMNTEAFF.

V usage is TRBV7-8 and J usage is TRBJ2-1; 14 nucleotides agree with TRBD2. The CDR3 is 17 residues long. With 5 bases clipped from V and 6 bases from J, the junction kept 9 bases outside the gene matches. CDR1 and CDR2 (germline): SGHVS, FQNEAQ. The CDR3: CASSERTSGRLSNEQFF. The DNA for the CDR3 is TGTGCCAGCAGCGAAAGGACTAGCGGGAGGTTGTCCAATGAGCAGTTCTTC. Combining the CDR3 with reference TRBV7-8 and TRBJ2-1 gives the whole variable domain GAGVSQSPRYKVAKRGQDVALRCDPISGHVSLFWYQQALGQGPEFLTYFQNEAQLDKSGLPSDRFFAERPEGSVSTLKIQRTQQEDSAVYLCASSERTSGRLSNEQFFGPGTRLTVL.

The chain has TRBV15 and TRBJ2-7; 16 bases are shared with TRBD2. The CDR3 has 15 amino acids. With 0 bases clipped from V and 9 bases from J, the junction kept 2 bases outside the gene matches. CDR1 LNHNV and CDR2 YYDKDF come from the germline V gene (reference sequence). The CDR3 sequence is CATSREGLAGGPQYF. The CDR3 nucleotides read TGTGCCACCAGCAGAGAGGGACTAGCGGGAGGGCCGCAGTACTTC.

The chain recombines TRBV18 with TRBJ1-5; D remains ambiguous. Trimming left V 5 bases short and J 0 bases short, with 11 bases between. The CDR3 has 15 amino acids. CDR1 and CDR2 (germline): KGHSH, LQKENI. The CDR3 DNA reads TGTGCCAGCTCAATGGCAGAAAATAGCAATCAGCCCCAGCATTTT. Translated: CASSMAENSNQPQHF.

This clone was observed a single time. The chain employs TRBV19 and TRBJ2-3; 9 bases are a match to TRBD2. This CDR3 contains 16 residues. The germline V gene has CDR1 LNHDA and CDR2 SQIVND (reference sequence). V was pared by 5 bases and J by 1 base, with 7 bases of the junction left unmatched. In DNA, the CDR3 is TGTGCCAGTAGTTTTAGCGGGAGAGGTGGCACAGATACGCAGTATTTT. This sequence encodes CASSFSGRGGTDTQYF.

The gene calls are TRBV12-2 and TRBJ2-2; the table calls TRBD2, which could not be checked here. TRBV12-2 is reported as a pseudogene. This CDR3 is 15 amino acids long. The DNA of the CDR3 is TGTGCAAGTCGCGGGAGCGGGATTAACACCGGGGAGCTGTTTTTT. Its protein product is CASRGSGINTGELFF.

This clone was picked up a small number of times. This chain links TRBV27 with TRBJ2-1, with TRBD2 identical over 7 bases. The CDR3 extends over 17 amino acids. Germline-derived CDR1 and CDR2 are MNHEY and SMNVEV (reference sequence). V shed 2 bases, J shed 0 bases, and the junction held 7 bases outside the gene matches. The CDR3 coding sequence is TGTGCCAGCAGTTTAGGATTCGGGAGGACCTCCTACAATGAGCAGTTCTTC. Translated: CASSLGFGRTSYNEQFF.

This clone appeared once. The V gene is TRBV4-1, the J gene TRBJ1-4; no clear D. The CDR3 runs 13 residues. V was trimmed by 4 bases and J by 2 bases, leaving 5 bases between them. Germline values: CDR1 MGHRA, CDR2 YSYEKL. The CDR3 bases are TGCGCCAGCAGCCGCGGGACTAATGAAAAACTGTTTTTT. It specifies CASSRGTNEKLFF.